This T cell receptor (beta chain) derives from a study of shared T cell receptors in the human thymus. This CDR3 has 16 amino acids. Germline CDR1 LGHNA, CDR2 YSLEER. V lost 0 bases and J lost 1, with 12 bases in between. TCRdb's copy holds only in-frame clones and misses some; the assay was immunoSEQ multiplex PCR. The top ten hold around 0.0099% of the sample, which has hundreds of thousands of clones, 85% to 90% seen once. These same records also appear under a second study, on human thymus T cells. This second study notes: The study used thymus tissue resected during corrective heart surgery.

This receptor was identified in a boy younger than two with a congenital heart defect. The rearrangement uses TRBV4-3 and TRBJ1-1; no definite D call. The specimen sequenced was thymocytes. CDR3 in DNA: TGCGCCAGCAGCCAAGATAAACAGATCCAGAACACTGAAGCTTTCTTT. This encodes CASSQDKQIQNTEAFF.